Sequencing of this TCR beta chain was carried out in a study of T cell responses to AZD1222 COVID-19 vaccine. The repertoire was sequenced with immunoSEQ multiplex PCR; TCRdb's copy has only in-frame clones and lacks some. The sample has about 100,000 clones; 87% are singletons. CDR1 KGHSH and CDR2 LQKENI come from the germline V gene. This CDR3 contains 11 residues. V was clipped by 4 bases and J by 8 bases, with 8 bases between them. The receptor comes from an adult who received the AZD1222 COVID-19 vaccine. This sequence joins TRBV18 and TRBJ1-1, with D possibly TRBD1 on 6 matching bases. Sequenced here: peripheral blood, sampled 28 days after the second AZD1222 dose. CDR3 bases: TGTGCCAGCTCACGAGACAGGGAAGCTTTCTTT. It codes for CASSRDREAFF.